Given below is one TCR beta chain in context. CDR1 and CDR2 from the germline V gene are SNHLY and FYNNEI. The CDR3 length is 15 residues. V was trimmed by 0 bases and J by 5 bases, leaving 8 bases between them. Method: immunoSEQ multiplex PCR; TCRdb's copy keeps in-frame clones and lacks some. The table has more than 100,000 clones, about nine tenths seen once; the top ten hold around 6.9%. These data originate in a study of control samples from healthy donors and cancer patients. Sequencing was done on a sample of PBMCs. The TCR comes from a middle-aged man with head and neck cancer. This rearrangement joins TRBV2 to TRBJ1-6; D is unresolved. The CDR3 DNA is TGTGCCAGCAGTGAAGCGCTGGCAGATAATTCACCCCTCCACTTT. This encodes CASSEALADNSPLHF.